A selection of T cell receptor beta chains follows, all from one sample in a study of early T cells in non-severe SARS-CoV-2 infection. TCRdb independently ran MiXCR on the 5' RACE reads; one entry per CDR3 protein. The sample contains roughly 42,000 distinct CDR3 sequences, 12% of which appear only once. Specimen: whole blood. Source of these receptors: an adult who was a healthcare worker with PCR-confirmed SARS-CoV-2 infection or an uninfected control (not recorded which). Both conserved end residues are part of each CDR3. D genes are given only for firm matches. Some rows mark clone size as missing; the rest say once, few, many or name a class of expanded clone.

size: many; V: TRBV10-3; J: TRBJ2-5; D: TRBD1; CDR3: CAIKEGQGKETQYF; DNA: TGTGCCATCAAAGAGGGACAGGGGAAGGAGACCCAGTACTTC
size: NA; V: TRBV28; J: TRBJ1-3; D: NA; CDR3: CASSSPGEGNTIYF; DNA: TGTGCCAGCAGTTCCCCGGGAGAGGGAAACACCATATATTTT
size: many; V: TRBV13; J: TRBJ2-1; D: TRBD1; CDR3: CASSPRQGHNEQFF; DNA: TGTGCCAGCAGCCCGCGACAGGGCCACAATGAGCAGTTCTTC
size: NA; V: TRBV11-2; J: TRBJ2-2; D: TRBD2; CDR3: CASSPGLAGGGFYAGELFF; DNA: TGTGCCAGCAGCCCGGGACTAGCGGGAGGCGGTTTCTACGCCGGGGAGCTGTTTTTT
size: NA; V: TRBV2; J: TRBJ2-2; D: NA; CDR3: CASSSPDYTGELFF; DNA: TGTGCCAGCAGTTCTCCCGACTACACCGGGGAGCTGTTTTTT
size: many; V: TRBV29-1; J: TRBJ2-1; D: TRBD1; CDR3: CSWGQGYNEQFF; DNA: TGCAGCTGGGGACAGGGATACAATGAGCAGTTCTTC
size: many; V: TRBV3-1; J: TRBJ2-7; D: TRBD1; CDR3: CASSLGQGALDEQYF; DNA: TGTGCCAGCAGCCTTGGACAGGGGGCGCTCGACGAGCAGTACTTC
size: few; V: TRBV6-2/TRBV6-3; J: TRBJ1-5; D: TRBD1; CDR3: CASGTGGTNQPQHF; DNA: TGTGCCAGCGGCACAGGGGGCACCAATCAGCCCCAGCATTTT
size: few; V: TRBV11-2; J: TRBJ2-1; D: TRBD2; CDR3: CASSLTPAGEIEQFF; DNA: TGTGCCAGCAGCTTAACCCCAGCGGGAGAAATTGAGCAGTTCTTC
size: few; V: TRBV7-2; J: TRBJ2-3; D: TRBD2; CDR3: CASSHSTSVDTQYF; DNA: TGTGCCAGCAGCCACTCCACTAGCGTGGATACGCAGTATTTT
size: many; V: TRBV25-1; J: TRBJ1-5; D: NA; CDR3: CASRAPQENQPQHF; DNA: TGTGCCAGCAGGGCCCCCCAGGAGAATCAGCCCCAGCATTTT
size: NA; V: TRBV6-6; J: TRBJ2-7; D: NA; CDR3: CASSPTSYEQYF; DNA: TGTGCCAGCAGCCCCACATCTTACGAGCAGTACTTC
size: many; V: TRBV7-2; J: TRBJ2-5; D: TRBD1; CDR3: CASSLALSGGFQETQYF; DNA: TGTGCCAGCAGCTTAGCGCTTTCAGGGGGCTTCCAAGAGACCCAGTACTTC
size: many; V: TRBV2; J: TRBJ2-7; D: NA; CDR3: CASTRGRGYEQYF; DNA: TGTGCCAGCACCCGTGGGAGGGGGTACGAGCAGTACTTC
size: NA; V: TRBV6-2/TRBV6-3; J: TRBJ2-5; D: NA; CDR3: CASSRASEETQYF; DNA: TGTGCCAGCAGCAGGGCCTCGGAAGAGACCCAGTACTTC
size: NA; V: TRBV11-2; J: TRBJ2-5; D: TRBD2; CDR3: CASSLSPGLAGGQETQYF; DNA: TGTGCCAGCAGCTTGTCCCCCGGACTAGCGGGGGGCCAAGAGACCCAGTACTTC
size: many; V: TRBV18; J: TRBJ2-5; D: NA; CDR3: CASSNYQETQYF; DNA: TGTGCCAGCTCAAATTACCAAGAGACCCAGTACTTC
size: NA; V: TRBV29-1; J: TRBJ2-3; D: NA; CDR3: CSVEDPSLSTDTQYF; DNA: TGCAGCGTTGAAGATCCCAGCCTAAGCACAGATACGCAGTATTTT
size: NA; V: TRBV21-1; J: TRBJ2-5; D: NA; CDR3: CATKILESTSETQYF; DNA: TGTGCCACTAAGATACTAGAATCGACATCAGAGACCCAGTACTTC
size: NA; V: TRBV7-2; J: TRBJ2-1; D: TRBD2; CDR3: CASSLRGRAMGEQFF; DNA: TGTGCCAGCAGCTTACGCGGGAGGGCCATGGGTGAGCAGTTCTTC
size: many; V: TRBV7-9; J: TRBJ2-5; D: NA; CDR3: CASTMAAQETQYF; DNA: TGTGCCAGCACCATGGCGGCCCAAGAGACCCAGTACTTC
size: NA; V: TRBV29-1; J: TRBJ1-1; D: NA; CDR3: CSVERGETEAFF; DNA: TGCAGCGTTGAGAGAGGGGAAACTGAAGCTTTCTTT
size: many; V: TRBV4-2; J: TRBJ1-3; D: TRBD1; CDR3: CASSRDATGAAGNTIYF; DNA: TGTGCCAGCAGCCGAGACGCAACAGGGGCCGCTGGAAACACCATATATTTT
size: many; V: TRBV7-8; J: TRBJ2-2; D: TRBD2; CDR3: CASSFGGSGSMTGELFF; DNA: TGTGCCAGCAGCTTCGGTGGGAGCGGGAGCATGACCGGGGAGCTGTTTTTT
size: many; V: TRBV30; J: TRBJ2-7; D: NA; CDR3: CAWSPTSYSSYEQYF; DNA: TGTGCCTGGAGCCCAACTAGTTATTCCTCCTACGAGCAGTACTTC
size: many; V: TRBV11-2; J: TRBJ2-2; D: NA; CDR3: CASSLRASSSPNTGELFF; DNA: TGTGCCAGCAGCTTACGTGCGAGCTCCTCCCCGAACACCGGGGAGCTGTTTTTT
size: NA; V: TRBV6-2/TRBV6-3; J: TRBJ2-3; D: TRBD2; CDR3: CASSSLAGATDTQYF; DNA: TGTGCCAGCAGTTCCCTAGCGGGGGCGACAGATACGCAGTATTTT
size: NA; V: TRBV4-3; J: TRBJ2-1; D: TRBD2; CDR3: CASSQDSASGYNEQFF; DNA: TGCGCCAGCAGCCAAGATTCGGCTAGCGGGTACAATGAGCAGTTCTTC
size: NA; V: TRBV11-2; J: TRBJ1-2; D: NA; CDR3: CASSLDRGSAEF; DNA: TGTGCCAGCAGTCTGGACCGGGGGTCCGCTGAGTTC
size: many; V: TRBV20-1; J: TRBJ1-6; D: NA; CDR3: CSAITGLNSPLHF; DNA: TGCAGTGCCATCACAGGATTGAATTCACCCCTCCACTTT
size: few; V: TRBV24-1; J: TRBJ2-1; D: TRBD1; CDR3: CATRRTGNINEQFF; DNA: TGTGCCACCAGAAGGACAGGGAACATCAATGAGCAGTTCTTC
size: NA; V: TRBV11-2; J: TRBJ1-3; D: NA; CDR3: CASSSQGLQGNTIYF; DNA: TGTGCCAGCAGCTCGCAGGGGTTGCAGGGAAACACCATATATTTT
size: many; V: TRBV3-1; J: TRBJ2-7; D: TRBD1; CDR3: CASSQGTGREQYF; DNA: TGTGCCAGCAGCCAGGGGACAGGGCGCGAGCAGTACTTC
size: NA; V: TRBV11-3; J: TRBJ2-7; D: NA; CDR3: CASSKEMGYEQYF; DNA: TGTGCCAGCAGCAAAGAGATGGGGTACGAGCAGTACTTC
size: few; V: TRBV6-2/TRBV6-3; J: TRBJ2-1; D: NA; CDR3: CASSSESPLSDNEQFF; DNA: TGTGCCAGCAGCTCTGAGTCTCCGTTGTCAGACAATGAGCAGTTCTTC
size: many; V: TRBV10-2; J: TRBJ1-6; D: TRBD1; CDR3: CASRITGVNSPLHF; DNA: TGCGCCAGCAGGATAACAGGGGTGAATTCACCCCTCCACTTT
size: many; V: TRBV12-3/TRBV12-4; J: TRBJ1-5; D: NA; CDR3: CASREGGRNSNQPQHF; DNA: TGTGCCAGCAGAGAGGGGGGAAGGAATAGCAATCAGCCCCAGCATTTT
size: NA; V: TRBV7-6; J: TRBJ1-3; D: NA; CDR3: CASSLGGTGNTIYF; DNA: TGTGCCAGCAGCTTAGGAGGAACTGGAAACACCATATATTTT
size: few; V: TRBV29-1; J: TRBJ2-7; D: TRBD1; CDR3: CSVTGTAYEQYF; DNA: TGCAGCGTAACCGGGACAGCCTACGAGCAGTACTTC
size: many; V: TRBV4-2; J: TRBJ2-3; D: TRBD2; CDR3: CASSQGLAGHTDTQYF; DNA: TGTGCCAGCAGCCAAGGACTAGCGGGGCACACAGATACGCAGTATTTT
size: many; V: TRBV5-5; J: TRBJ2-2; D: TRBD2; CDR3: CASSTGLAGVGTGELFF; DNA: TGTGCCAGCAGCACGGGACTAGCGGGAGTCGGCACCGGGGAGCTGTTTTTT
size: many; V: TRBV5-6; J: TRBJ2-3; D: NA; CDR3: CASSLGGTTDTQYF; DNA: TGTGCCAGCAGCTTGGGAGGTACCACAGATACGCAGTATTTT